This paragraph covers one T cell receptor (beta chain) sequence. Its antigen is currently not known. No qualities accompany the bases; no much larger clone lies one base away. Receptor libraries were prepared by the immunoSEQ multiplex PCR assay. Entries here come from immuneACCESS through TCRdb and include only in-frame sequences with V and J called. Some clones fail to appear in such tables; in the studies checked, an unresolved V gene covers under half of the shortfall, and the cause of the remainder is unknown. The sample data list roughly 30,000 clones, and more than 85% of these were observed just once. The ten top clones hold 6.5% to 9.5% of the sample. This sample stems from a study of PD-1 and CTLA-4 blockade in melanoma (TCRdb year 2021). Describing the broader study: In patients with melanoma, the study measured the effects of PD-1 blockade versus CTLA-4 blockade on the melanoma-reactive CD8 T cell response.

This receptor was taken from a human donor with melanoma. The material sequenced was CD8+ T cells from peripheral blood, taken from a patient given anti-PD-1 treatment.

The CDR3 here reads CASSRTSGADTQYF. Here is the DNA: TGTGCCAGCAGCCGGACTAGCGGTGCAGATACGCAGTATTTT. This sequence uses TRBV3-1 (or the pseudogene TRBV3-2) and TRBJ2-3, and 10 bases in between align with TRBD2. Trimming takes 4 bases off V and 4 bases off J; junction bases not matched to a gene: 2. According to the germline V gene (reference sequence), CDR1 reads LGHDT and CDR2 reads YNNKEL. The CDR3 measures 14 amino acids from cysteine to phenylalanine. Only the CDR3 part of the read is kept: 42 bases, read in frame from the first base.